Reported below is one TCR beta chain. The clone's antigen remains unknown. No qualities accompany the bases; no much larger clone lies one base away. Libraries were prepared through RT-PCR. This sample was sequenced with an Illumina HiSeq 2500. TCRdb cleaned the public reads at Q25 with fastp, built clones with MiXCR and kept in-frame beta chains. Every distinct CDR3 protein forms one entry, paired with its most common genes and DNA. Present in this sample are about 700,000 distinct CDR3 sequences, less than 15% of which were seen just once. The leading ten clones occupy approximately 7.6% of the sample. The data originate from a study of response to subunit inactivated influenza vaccine listed by TCRdb under 2018. About the study as a whole: Deep quantitative T cell receptor repertoire profiling was used in the study to track responses to a trivalent subunit inactivated influenza vaccine.

The paper as a whole reports these results and caveats: The authors proposed that each seasonal influenza vaccination may bring in only a limited number of new T cells.

The TCR was taken from a man over 45 who received an inactivated influenza vaccine. Donor details come from another sample of the same person, matched by shared clones. This specimen was PBMCs from blood, taken less than 15 days before vaccination.

The CDR3 protein sequence reads: CASSWDRSYQPQHF. The DNA sequence reads TGTGCCAGCAGCTGGGACAGGTCATATCAGCCCCAGCATTTT. The rearrangement combines TRBV7-2 with TRBJ1-5; 8 bases in the middle match TRBD1. Trimming accounts for 4 bases at V and 5 bases at J, while the number of junction bases matched to no gene is 4. The germline V gene provides CDR1 SGHTA and CDR2 FQGNSA. Including cysteine and phenylalanine, the CDR3 has 14 amino acids. Here the CDR3 DNA is all that survives: 42 bases in frame from base 1.